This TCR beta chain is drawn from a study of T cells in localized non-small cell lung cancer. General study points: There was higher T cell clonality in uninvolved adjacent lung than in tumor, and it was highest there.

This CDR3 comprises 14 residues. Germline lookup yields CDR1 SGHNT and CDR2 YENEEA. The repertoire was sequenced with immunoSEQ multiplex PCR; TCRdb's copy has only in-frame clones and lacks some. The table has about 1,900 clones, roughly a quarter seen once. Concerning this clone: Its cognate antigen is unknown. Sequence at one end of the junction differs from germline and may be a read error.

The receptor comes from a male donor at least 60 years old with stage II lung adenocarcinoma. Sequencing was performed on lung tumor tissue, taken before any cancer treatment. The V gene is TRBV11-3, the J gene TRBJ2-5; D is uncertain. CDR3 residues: CASSWGTTGETQYF. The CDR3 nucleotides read TGTGCTAGCAGCTGGGGTACGACGGGAGAGACCCAGTACTTC.